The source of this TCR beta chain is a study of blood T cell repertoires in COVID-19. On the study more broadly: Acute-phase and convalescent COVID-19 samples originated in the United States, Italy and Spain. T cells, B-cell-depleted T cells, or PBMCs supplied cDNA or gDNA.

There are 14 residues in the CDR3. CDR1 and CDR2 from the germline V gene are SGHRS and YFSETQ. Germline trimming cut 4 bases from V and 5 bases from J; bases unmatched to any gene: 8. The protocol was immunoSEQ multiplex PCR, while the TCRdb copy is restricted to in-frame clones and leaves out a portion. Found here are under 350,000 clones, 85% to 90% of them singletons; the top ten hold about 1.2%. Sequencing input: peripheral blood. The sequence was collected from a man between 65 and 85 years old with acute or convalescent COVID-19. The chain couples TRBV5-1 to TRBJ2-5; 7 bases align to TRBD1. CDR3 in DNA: TGCGCCAGCAGCCGACAGGGACCGCAGGAGACCCAGTACTTC. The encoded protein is CASSRQGPQETQYF.